These 13 T cell receptor beta chains were all obtained from the same sample, sequenced in a study of PD-1 blockade in classical Hodgkin lymphoma. The repertoire was sequenced with immunoSEQ multiplex PCR; TCRdb's copy has only in-frame clones and lacks some. The data contain roughly 13,000 clones, 80% to 85% of them singletons. The patients all showed relapse after autologous stem cell transplantation, while their brentuximab vedotin exposure varied. This specimen was peripheral blood mononuclear cells (PBMCs), taken at baseline. The receptors derive from a human donor with classical Hodgkin lymphoma.

This clone was recorded once. This chain uses TRBV18 with TRBJ2-7, with D unresolved. The CDR3 loop spans 13 amino acids. V dropped 6 bases and J dropped 5 bases, with 14 bases sitting between them. Germline V gene data show CDR1 as KGHSH and CDR2 as LQKENI. CDR3 protein: CASSRTVLDEQYF. The CDR3 region has the DNA TGTGCCAGCTCCCGCACGGTTCTCGACGAGCAGTACTTC.

V and J are TRBV7-9 and TRBJ2-7; tentatively, D is TRBD2 (6 bases). Trimming shortened V by 8 bases and J by 2 bases, and 16 bases separated the two germline ends. Germline V gene lookup returns CDR1 SEHNR and CDR2 FQNEAQ (reference sequence). The CDR3 loop spans 14 amino acids. CDR3 residues: CASRHTGETYEQYF. In nucleotides, the CDR3 is TGTGCCAGCCGCCACACGGGGGAAACCTACGAGCAGTACTTC.

CDR3 protein: CASSPSGTAYNEQFF. The CDR3 nucleotides read TGTGCCAGCTCACCCTCCGGGACAGCTTACAATGAGCAGTTCTTC. This chain joins TRBV18 and TRBJ2-1, with 7 bases lining up with TRBD1. Germline loops: CDR1 KGHSH, CDR2 LQKENI. This CDR3 comprises 15 residues. The J segment lost 4 bases and the V segment lost 3 bases, leaving 6 bases of the junction unmatched.

CDR3 in DNA: TGCAGTGCTAGTAGGACAGGGGAGCAGTTCTTC. It codes for CSASRTGEQFF. The chain uses TRBV20-1 and TRBJ2-1; TRBD1 aligns across 8 bases. Germline V lookup: CDR1 DFQATT, CDR2 SNEGSKA (reference sequence). The CDR3 extends over 11 amino acids. V lost 3 bases and J lost 10; bases outside the gene matches: 2.

DNA for the CDR3: TGTGCCAGCAGCCCCCGACAGGGGGTAGATACGCAGTATTTT. Residues: CASSPRQGVDTQYF. The rearrangement links TRBV9 to TRBJ2-3; 9 nucleotides match TRBD1. The CDR3 is 14 residues long. The V gene's germline CDR1 is SGDLS and CDR2 YYNGEE. V was clipped by 4 bases and J by 5 bases; unmatched bases: 5.

In its sample, this clone was seen once. The DNA is left out, because the CDR3 cannot be placed on it with certainty; the CDR3 is given as TCRdb lists it. The rearrangement joins TRBV21-1 to TRBJ1-2; the table's TRBD1 call for D was not verified on the DNA. TRBV21-1 is annotated as a pseudogene. The CDR3 spans 14 amino acids, including both terminal residues. The CDR3 loop reads CASRARYRCYGYTF.

The gene calls are TRBV11-3 and TRBJ2-1, with TRBD2 matching 15 bases. Germline loops: CDR1 SGHNT, CDR2 YENEEA. Losses at the gene ends were 4 bases for V and 9 bases for J; bases not matched to a gene: 7. The CDR3 contains 16 residues. The CDR3 protein is CASSSRTSGGDGEQFF. CDR3 DNA: TGTGCCAGCAGCTCAAGGACTAGCGGGGGGGATGGTGAGCAGTTCTTC.

This chain links TRBV28 with TRBJ1-2; D might be TRBD1 (5 bases). CDR1 is MDHEN and CDR2 is SYDVKM in the germline V gene. The CDR3 runs 17 residues. With 5 bases removed from V and 2 bases from J, the gap between germline ends came to 21 bases. In DNA, the CDR3 is TGTGCCAGCAGTCGCGGCCCGGGGACCGAAAGAAACTATGGCTACACCTTC. It encodes CASSRGPGTERNYGYTF.

CDR3 in DNA: TGTGCCAGCAGTCTGACAGGGGGGGGTGGCTACACCTTC. As protein: CASSLTGGGGYTF. The V and J genes are TRBV6-6 and TRBJ1-2; 9 nucleotides align to TRBD1. The germline V gene encodes CDR1 MNHNY and CDR2 SVGAGI (reference sequence). The CDR3 has 13 amino acids. J gave up 7 bases and V 5 bases, and 5 bases lay outside the gene matches.

This chain uses TRBV6-4 with TRBJ2-3, with TRBD2 matching 8 bases. Germline CDR1 reads MRHNA; CDR2 reads SNTAGT. The trim removed 0 bases at V and 4 bases at J, leaving 3 bases unmatched. The CDR3 is 15 amino acids. The CDR3 spells CASSDSTGGPDTQYF. CDR3 sequence (DNA): TGTGCCAGCAGTGACTCCACGGGAGGGCCAGATACGCAGTATTTT.

The genes are TRBV6-6 and TRBJ2-7; 10 nucleotides match TRBD2. The CDR3 totals 15 residues. J gave up 4 bases and V 6 bases, and 9 bases lay outside the gene matches. Germline-derived CDR1 and CDR2 are MNHNY and SVGAGI (reference sequence). The CDR3: CASRKPSGRLYEQYF. The DNA of the CDR3 is TGTGCCAGCAGAAAACCTAGCGGGAGACTATACGAGCAGTACTTC.

The chain has TRBV5-1 and TRBJ2-3; D unresolved. Per germline, CDR1 SGHRS and CDR2 YFSETQ. V gave up 4 bases and J gave up 4 bases, with 10 bases separating them. CDR3 length: 13 residues. The CDR3 here is CASSLLSPDTQYF. CDR3 DNA sequence: TGCGCCAGCAGCCTGCTTTCTCCAGATACGCAGTATTTT.

The rearrangement uses TRBV15 and TRBJ1-3; TRBD1 aligns across 8 bases. The germline V gene encodes CDR1 LNHNV and CDR2 YYDKDF (reference sequence). The CDR3 length is 17 residues. The V and J ends lost 7 bases and 4 bases, in that order; junction bases with no gene match: 15. Here the CDR3 reads CATTTYEWTGLGNTIYF. In nucleotides, the CDR3 is TGTGCCACCACAACGTATGAATGGACAGGGTTAGGAAACACCATATATTTT.